The 32 T cell receptor beta chains in this list originate from one sample, sequenced in a study of spatial heterogeneity in lung cancer. Points from the study as a whole: Tumors with more nonsynonymous mutations had more expanded intratumoral alpha and beta TCRs.

TCRdb passed the 5' RACE reads through MiXCR, listing each CDR3 protein once. The sample consists of approximately 8,000 distinct CDR3 sequences, 8% to 10% of them appearing once. Sample time point: sample taken at primary tumor resection. Which antigens these TCRs recognize remains unknown. Specimen: lung tumor tissue, collected at surgery. These receptors came from a male donor with early-stage non-small cell lung cancer.

By its share, this clonotype is medium-sized (0.01 to 0.1%). The library was designed around alpha chains, so this beta chain is a stray read whose abundance carries little weight. The rearrangement joins TRBV20-1 to TRBJ2-7; D ambiguous. The V and J ends lost 3 bases and 2 bases respectively, with 11 bases between them. This CDR3 has 13 amino acids. Per germline, CDR1 DFQATT and CDR2 SNEGSKA (reference sequence). The CDR3 sequence is CSASSQVTYEQYF. In DNA form, the CDR3 reads TGCAGTGCTAGTTCTCAGGTTACCTACGAGCAGTACTTC.

This clonotype is deemed medium-sized. Found in a library prepared for alpha chains, this beta chain is an off-target read, and its abundance has little meaning. The chain joins TRBV7-2 to TRBJ2-1, with TRBD2 matching over 7 bases. From germline, CDR1 is SGHTA and CDR2 FQGNSA. With 8 bases clipped from V and 11 bases from J, the junction kept 6 bases outside the gene matches. CDR3 length: 11 amino acids. CDR3 nucleotide sequence: TGTGCCAGCGGGGAGGGTTGGAAGCAGTTCTTC. Protein sequence: CASGEGWKQFF.

In its sample, this clonotype ranks as medium-sized. This beta chain came through as a stray read in a library set up for alpha chains, and its size says little. The rearrangement joins TRBV20-1 to TRBJ2-2, with 7 nucleotides matching TRBD1. Germline V gives CDR1 DFQATT, CDR2 SNEGSKA (reference sequence). With 6 bases clipped from V and 3 bases from J, the junction kept 4 bases outside the gene matches. This CDR3 is built from 13 residues. The CDR3 nucleotides are TGCAGTGCAAGGGGGCCCTACACCGGGGAGCTGTTTTTT. This translates into CSARGPYTGELFF.

This clonotype is medium-sized. This beta chain is an off-target read within a library intended for alpha chains, so its frequency means little. This sequence joins TRBV11-3 and TRBJ2-3; D perhaps matches TRBD2 (5 bases). The CDR3 length is 14 residues. CDR1 is SGHNT, CDR2 YENEEA, per germline. Trimming removed 2 bases from V and 2 bases from J, with 8 bases in between. DNA of the CDR3: TGTGCCAGCAGCTTACCGGGATCCACAGATACGCAGTATTTT. Translating it yields CASSLPGSTDTQYF.

Notes on this clonotype: This beta chain lies outside the target of a library built for alpha chains; its clone size means little. This chain joins TRBV6-5 and TRBJ2-3; the D gene is possibly TRBD2 (6 bases). The germline V gene has CDR1 MNHEY and CDR2 SVGAGI. The V end lost 6 bases, the J end lost 5 bases, and 21 bases lay between the germline ends. The CDR3 covers 16 residues. This chain's CDR3 is CASSPWVGGPGDTQYF. The CDR3 nucleotides are TGTGCCAGCAGCCCCTGGGTCGGGGGACCAGGAGATACGCAGTATTTT.

In its sample, this clonotype was seen once. A library prepared for alpha chains yielded this beta chain as an off-target read; its size is of little meaning. J is TRBJ2-7 and V is TRBV7-2, with D perhaps matching TRBD2 (6 bases). V lost 5 bases, J lost 4 bases, and 18 bases lay in between. Per the germline V gene, CDR1 is SGHTA and CDR2 is FQGNSA. The CDR3 sequence is 15 residues long. The CDR3 loop reads CASSPAGTAGYEQYF. As DNA, the CDR3 is TGTGCCAGCAGCCCTGCAGGGACTGCCGGTTACGAGCAGTACTTC. The whole variable domain, filled in from reference TRBV7-2 and TRBJ2-7, reads GAGVSQSPSNKVTEKGKDVELRCDPISGHTALYWYRQSLGQGLEFLIYFQGNSAPDKSGLPSDRFSAERTGGSVSTLTIQRTQQEDSAVYLCASSPAGTAGYEQYFGPGTRLTVT.

By proportion, this clonotype is medium-sized. Since it is a stray read in a library aimed at alpha chains, this beta chain has a size that is not meaningful. The gene calls are TRBV12-5 and TRBJ2-5; 8 bases map to TRBD1. Germline V gene data show CDR1 as LGHNT and CDR2 as FRNRAP. V was pared by 6 bases and J by 0 bases, with 6 bases of the junction left unmatched. CDR3 length: 15 residues. DNA of the CDR3: TGTGCTAGTGGACTGGGACAGGCGAACCAAGAGACCCAGTACTTC. This sequence encodes CASGLGQANQETQYF.

This clonotype rates as medium-sized. Because this beta chain is a stray read in a library intended to capture alpha chains, its abundance should not be given much weight. The rearrangement uses TRBV25-1 and TRBJ2-2; 8 bases map to TRBD1. Germline V gives CDR1 MGHDK, CDR2 SYGVNS. This CDR3 has 14 amino acids. The V and J ends lost 9 bases and 6 bases, in that order; junction bases with no gene match: 9. The CDR3 coding sequence is TGTGCCAGAGCGAGACAGGGGAAAGCCGGGGAGCTGTTTTTT. Translating gives CARARQGKAGELFF.

This clonotype was seen at least ten times. This beta chain was picked up by a library intended for alpha chains and is off target, so its count carries little meaning. The chain employs TRBV20-1 and TRBJ1-6, with 9 bases identical to TRBD1. Germline CDR1 DFQATT, CDR2 SNEGSKA (reference sequence). CDR3 size: 14 residues. Unmatched junction bases numbered 7, after V lost 5 bases and J lost 8 bases. Here the CDR3 reads CSAGGTGQDSPLHF. The CDR3 nucleotides read TGCAGTGCTGGCGGGACAGGGCAAGATTCACCCCTCCACTTT.

By its share, this clonotype is medium-sized (0.01 to 0.1%). Within a library made for alpha chains, this beta chain is off target, and its count is uninformative. The J gene is TRBJ2-5, the V gene TRBV28; no firm D call. The CDR3 runs 15 residues. V was pared by 1 base and J by 2 bases, with 11 bases between. Germline V gene lookup returns CDR1 MDHEN and CDR2 SYDVKM. The CDR3 reads CASSLSGAFQETQYF. DNA for the CDR3: TGTGCCAGCAGTTTATCGGGCGCATTTCAAGAGACCCAGTACTTC.

This clonotype was counted at least ten times. The library was built for alpha chains, so this beta chain is an off-target read and its size means little. The chain is built from TRBV5-1 and TRBJ2-5, with 8 bases lining up with TRBD2. The length of the CDR3 is 15 residues. Germline CDR1 is SGHRS and CDR2 is YFSETQ. Germline trimming cut 1 base from V and 4 bases from J; bases unmatched to any gene: 6. The CDR3 DNA reads as TGCGCCAGCAGCTTGAAGTACGGGAGGGGAGAGACCCAGTACTTC. This translates into CASSLKYGRGETQYF.

This clonotype was counted ten times or more. This beta chain is off target for a library built for alpha chains, so its abundance means little. This chain joins TRBV5-1 and TRBJ2-1; 14 bases are a match to TRBD2. Germline V gives CDR1 SGHRS, CDR2 YFSETQ. The ends lost 0 bases at V and 6 bases at J; junction bases unmatched: 2. The CDR3 contains 16 residues. The CDR3: CASSLGGLAGANEQFF. In DNA form, the CDR3 reads TGCGCCAGCAGCTTGGGGGGACTAGCGGGAGCCAATGAGCAGTTCTTC.

In its sample, this clonotype was seen many times. Since it is a stray read in a library aimed at alpha chains, this beta chain has a size that is not meaningful. V is TRBV7-9 and J is TRBJ2-6; TRBD1 matches 8 bases. The CDR3 extends over 19 amino acids. Losses at the gene ends were 2 bases for V and 2 bases for J; bases not matched to a gene: 11. Looked up from germline, CDR1 is SEHNR and CDR2 is FQNEAQ (reference sequence). CDR3 in DNA: TGTGCCAGCAGCTTACAGTGGGACAGGCCCCGTACTGGGGCCAACGTCCTGACTTTC. It yields the protein CASSLQWDRPRTGANVLTF.

This clonotype was picked up many times. Since the library was made to target alpha chains, this beta chain is a stray read and its abundance is not meaningful. The chain recombines TRBV11-2 with TRBJ2-1; D gene ambiguous. CDR1 is SGHAT, CDR2 FQNNGV, per germline. This CDR3 has 14 residues. The germline V and J ends were trimmed by 0 bases and 4 bases, with 7 bases remaining between them. The CDR3 DNA is TGTGCCAGCAGCTTAGATCCCCAGTACAATGAGCAGTTCTTC. Translated: CASSLDPQYNEQFF.

In this sample, this clonotype is medium-sized. This beta chain is a stray sequence in a library constructed for alpha chains; its clone size is not meaningful. The J gene is TRBJ1-4, the V gene TRBV18; D not certain. V lost 5 bases to trimming and J lost 8 bases, with 18 bases between them. The CDR3 is made up of 15 amino acids. Germline CDR1 is KGHSH and CDR2 is LQKENI. The CDR3 region is CASSNNRHEGEKLFF. CDR3 coding DNA: TGTGCCAGCTCAAATAACCGACACGAAGGGGAAAAACTGTTTTTT.

By share of the sample, this clonotype is medium-sized. This beta chain is a stray sequence in a library constructed for alpha chains; its clone size is not meaningful. The chain combines TRBV29-1 with TRBJ2-1, with a weak D call TRBD1 (6 bases). V was pared by 6 bases and J by 7 bases, with 10 bases between. There are 11 residues in the CDR3. Per germline, CDR1 SQVTM and CDR2 ANQGSEA. CDR3 DNA sequence: TGCAGCGTGGGACACCAGAATGAGCAGTTCTTC. Translation: CSVGHQNEQFF.

This clonotype was counted between two and nine times. The library was prepared for alpha chains; this beta chain is a stray read, so its frequency means little. V and J are TRBV5-1 and TRBJ2-3; D unresolved. The CDR3 has 14 amino acids. Between the trimmed V and J ends, which lost 4 bases and 6 bases, there was a span of 15 bases. From germline, CDR1 is SGHRS and CDR2 YFSETQ. The CDR3 sequence is CASSPGPGEDTQYF. The CDR3 DNA follows: TGCGCCAGCAGCCCCGGTCCCGGAGAGGATACGCAGTATTTT.

This clonotype is medium-sized (0.01 to 0.1%) by share. Within a library made for alpha chains, this beta chain is off target, and its count is uninformative. The chain has TRBV28 and TRBJ2-7; D is perhaps TRBD1 or TRBD2 (5 bases each). Trimming cost V 7 bases and J 3 bases, with 16 bases left between them. This CDR3 has 14 residues. Looked up from germline, CDR1 is MDHEN and CDR2 is SYDVKM. The CDR3 reads CASTSGRRSYEQYF. The CDR3 DNA is TGTGCCAGCACCTCGGGACGGAGAAGCTACGAGCAGTACTTC.

In its sample, this clonotype is large. This beta chain is off target for a library built for alpha chains, so its abundance means little. The rearrangement links TRBV29-1 to TRBJ2-5; TRBD1 matches at 8 bases. Germline values: CDR1 SQVTM, CDR2 ANQGSEA. The V and J ends lost 4 bases and 4 bases, in that order; junction bases with no gene match: 5. CDR3 length: 13 residues. CDR3 coding DNA: TGCAGCGTTGGGACAGGGCCGCGAGAGACCCAGTACTTC. Amino acid sequence: CSVGTGPRETQYF.

Within the sample, this clonotype is medium-sized. Since it is a stray read in a library aimed at alpha chains, this beta chain has a size that is not meaningful. J is TRBJ2-1 and V is TRBV7-6; 9 bases are a match to TRBD1. Germline V gives CDR1 SGHVS, CDR2 FNYEAQ. V was clipped by 5 bases and J by 3 bases; unmatched bases: 8. The CDR3 is 16 amino acids. CDR3 DNA: TGTGCCAGCAGCATCATCCCGGGACAGGGCTACAATGAGCAGTTCTTC. Its protein is CASSIIPGQGYNEQFF.

Worth noting for this clonotype: This beta chain is off target for a library built for alpha chains, so its abundance means little. The V gene is TRBV9, the J gene TRBJ1-6, with 7 positions matching TRBD1. The germline V gene has CDR1 SGDLS and CDR2 YYNGEE. The CDR3 is made up of 16 amino acids. The trim removed 3 bases at V and 7 bases at J, leaving 10 bases unmatched. CDR3 in amino acids: CASSGLAGTENSPLHF. The CDR3, as DNA: TGTGCCAGCAGCGGACTCGCCGGGACAGAAAATTCACCCCTCCACTTT.

About this clonotype itself: A library prepared for alpha chains yielded this beta chain as an off-target read; its size is of little meaning. This rearrangement joins TRBV18 to TRBJ2-5; D remains ambiguous. Germline CDR1 reads KGHSH; CDR2 reads LQKENI. CDR3 length equals 17 residues. Deletions cut 1 base from V and 3 bases from J, with 18 bases between. The CDR3 nucleotides are TGTGCCAGCTCACCACGGATTGGCGAACCCTCCAAAGAGACCCAGTACTTC. Its protein product is CASSPRIGEPSKETQYF.

The sample holds many counts of this clonotype. This beta chain is a stray read from a library made for alpha chains; its abundance is not meaningful. The chain joins TRBV4-3 to TRBJ2-3, with 12 bases aligning to TRBD2. The CDR3 length is 15 residues. Trimming took 4 bases from V and 4 from J; bases not matched to a gene: 3. Per germline, CDR1 LGHNA and CDR2 YSLEER. The CDR3 loop reads CASSPLAGGPDTQYF. The DNA for the CDR3 is TGCGCCAGCAGCCCCCTAGCGGGAGGGCCAGATACGCAGTATTTT.

For this clonotype: Little can be read into the size of this beta chain, an off-target read in a library designed for alpha chains. This rearrangement joins TRBV5-1 to TRBJ2-3, with 8 bases aligning to TRBD1. Germline V CDR1 and CDR2: SGHRS, YFSETQ. The CDR3 length is 16 residues. The junction had 10 bases not matched to a gene; V was cut back by 4 bases and J by 3 bases. The CDR3 spells CASSRETGALTDTQYF. In nucleotides, the CDR3 is TGCGCCAGCAGCCGGGAGACAGGGGCTCTGACAGATACGCAGTATTTT.

This clonotype was seen ten or more times. Since it is a stray read in a library aimed at alpha chains, this beta chain has a size that is not meaningful. The V and J genes are TRBV6-1 and TRBJ2-1; TRBD2 agrees at 11 bases. V trimming: 0 bases; J trimming: 8 bases; junction bases outside the gene matches: 9. The CDR3 length is 17 residues. Germline V gene lookup returns CDR1 MNHNS and CDR2 SASEGT. The CDR3 loop is CASSEARLAGGFDEQFF. DNA for the CDR3: TGTGCCAGCAGTGAAGCCCGCCTAGCGGGAGGCTTCGATGAGCAGTTCTTC.

This clonotype was observed at least ten times. For a library built for alpha chains, this beta chain is a stray read; little rests on its size. The rearrangement links TRBV6-6 to TRBJ1-6, with unresolved D. CDR1 and CDR2 (germline): MNHNY, SVGAGI (reference sequence). The CDR3 loop spans 15 amino acids. The ends were cut back, 5 bases at V and 8 bases at J, with 16 bases in the middle. The CDR3 nucleotides are TGTGCCAGCAGTCCTCGGGAACCCCGCGATTCACCCCTCCACTTT. Translation: CASSPREPRDSPLHF.

As to this clonotype: With the library built for alpha chains, this beta chain is off target and its frequency is not meaningful. This chain uses TRBV29-1 with TRBJ2-7; no clear D gene. The V gene's germline CDR1 is SQVTM and CDR2 ANQGSEA. This CDR3 region has 10 residues. CDR3 in DNA: TGCAGGGTTATCGACTACGAGCAGTACTTC. Translation: CRVIDYEQYF.

This clonotype was observed many times. This beta chain is a stray sequence in a library constructed for alpha chains; its clone size is not meaningful. The V and J genes are TRBV11-2 and TRBJ2-5, with TRBD1 matching 7 bases. The CDR3 runs to 16 residues. Germline V gives CDR1 SGHAT, CDR2 FQNNGV. V was clipped by 1 base and J by 4 bases; unmatched bases: 9. The CDR3 protein is CASSLGGQFPRETQYF. In DNA, the CDR3 is TGTGCCAGCAGCTTAGGGGGACAGTTCCCAAGAGAGACCCAGTACTTC.

In its sample, this clonotype is medium-sized (0.01 to 0.1%). This beta chain came through as a stray read in a library set up for alpha chains, and its size says little. This chain uses TRBV10-3 with TRBJ1-1; D unclear. CDR3 length: 16 residues. From germline, CDR1 is ENHRY and CDR2 SYGVKD. V was shortened by 4 bases and J by 5 bases, with 20 bases between the two germline ends. The CDR3 DNA is TGTGCCATCAGTGGTTCTTCCCGGGTCCCGAGGACTGAAGCTTTCTTT. This gives the protein CAISGSSRVPRTEAFF.

This clonotype counts as medium-sized. In a library made to pick up alpha chains, this beta chain is a stray read with a size that means little. This chain links TRBV6-5 with TRBJ2-1, with D perhaps TRBD2 (6 bases). Per the germline V gene, CDR1 is MNHEY and CDR2 is SVGAGI. This CDR3 is built from 14 residues. Trimming removed 2 bases at V and 13 bases at J, with 18 bases between. This CDR3 is CASSYGDFGREQFF. Here the CDR3 DNA reads TGTGCCAGCAGTTACGGGGACTTTGGAAGGGAACAGTTCTTC.

This clonotype was seen repeatedly, ten times or more. The size of this beta chain means little, since it is a stray read in a library made for alpha chains. The chain employs TRBV6-1 and TRBJ2-1, with TRBD1 matching 10 bases. The CDR3 contains 14 residues. J gave up 8 bases and V 6 bases, and 7 bases lay outside the gene matches. Germline V gene lookup returns CDR1 MNHNS and CDR2 SASEGT. CDR3 in DNA: TGTGCCAGCAGCCGGGACAGGGGTCCGCATGAGCAGTTCTTC. It yields the protein CASSRDRGPHEQFF.

Concerning this clonotype: This beta chain was picked up by a library intended for alpha chains and is off target, so its count carries little meaning. The J gene is TRBJ1-1, the V gene TRBV28; tentatively, D is TRBD1 (6 bases). CDR3 length equals 17 residues. V dropped 2 bases and J dropped 1 base, with 17 bases sitting between them. Germline V gene lookup returns CDR1 MDHEN and CDR2 SYDVKM. DNA for the CDR3: TGTGCCAGCAGTTTAATTGCCGGGGGCGCAAAGAACACTGAAGCTTTCTTT. Protein sequence: CASSLIAGGAKNTEAFF.